This is a list of T cell receptor beta chains from one sample in a study of CD8+ T cells in alopecia areata. The assay was immunoSEQ multiplex PCR, and TCRdb's table has in-frame clones only and misses some. The sample includes over 150,000 clones, 53% of them seen just once. Sequencing was performed on CD8+ T cells sorted from blood, taken at week 24, from a patient treated with tofacitinib. The receptor set was obtained from a human donor with alopecia areata. Both conserved end residues are part of each CDR3. The order of the fields is J gene, D gene, V gene, clone size, CDR3 protein, CDR3 DNA. The D gene is left open where the match is weak. Size values are once, few and many counts, or a class for expanded clones, and some rows have none.

TRBJ1-2,NA,TRBV29-1,few,CSVLVNYGYTF,TGCAGCGTTCTAGTGAACTATGGCTACACCTTC
TRBJ2-5,TRBD1,TRBV29-1,NA,CSVEDSRTGPQETQYF,TGCAGCGTTGAAGATTCCCGGACAGGGCCCCAAGAGACCCAGTACTTC
TRBJ1-2,NA,TRBV30,NA,CAWGKLGGGYTF,TGTGCCTGGGGGAAGTTAGGCGGAGGCTACACCTTC
TRBJ2-2,TRBD2,TRBV5-1,few,CASSVGSGGTNTGELFF,TGCGCCAGCAGTGTCGGTAGCGGGGGGACAAACACCGGGGAGCTGTTTTTT
TRBJ1-1,NA,TRBV5-1,NA,CASSLGRLGSTEAFF,TGCGCCAGCAGCTTGGGGCGGTTAGGAAGCACTGAAGCTTTCTTT
TRBJ1-2,TRBD1,TRBV29-1,once,CSVDQGDGYTF,TGCAGCGTTGATCAGGGGGACGGCTACACCTTC
TRBJ2-3,NA,TRBV25-1,few,CASSTDTQYF,TGTGCCAGCAGCACAGATACGCAGTATTTT
TRBJ2-1,NA,TRBV12-5,NA,CASGLSVNEQFF,TGTGCTAGTGGTTTGTCCGTCAATGAGCAGTTCTTC
TRBJ1-1,NA,TRBV4-3,NA,CASSQDRRGSTEAFF,TGCGCCAGCAGCCAAGATAGGCGGGGGAGCACTGAAGCTTTCTTT
TRBJ1-5,NA,TRBV2,NA,CASTGGAGPNQPQHF,TGTGCCAGCACCGGGGGGGCAGGACCTAATCAGCCCCAGCATTTT
TRBJ1-5,NA,TRBV19,NA,CASSIGGQPQHF,TGTGCCAGTAGTATTGGTGGGCAGCCCCAGCATTTT
TRBJ1-2,TRBD1,TRBV13,NA,CASSQGQVTPSF,TGTGCCAGCAGCCAGGGACAGGTGACCCCTTCCTTC
TRBJ2-7,TRBD1,TRBV5-1,NA,CASSFRTGNEQYF,TGCGCCAGCAGCTTCCGGACAGGTAACGAGCAGTACTTC
TRBJ2-3,NA,TRBV10-2,NA,CASSEGIQYF,TGCGCCAGCAGTGAGGGAATTCAGTATTTT
TRBJ2-1,TRBD2,TRBV2,NA,CASTEDSGGNEQFF,TGTGCCAGCACGGAAGATAGCGGGGGCAATGAGCAGTTCTTC
TRBJ2-2,TRBD1,TRBV2,few,CASSEALHVGQGDTGELFF,TGTGCCAGCAGTGAAGCGCTTCACGTGGGACAGGGAGACACCGGGGAGCTGTTTTTT
TRBJ2-3,TRBD2,TRBV7-2,NA,CASSPGLAGGDTQYF,TGTGCCAGCAGCCCGGGACTAGCGGGGGGAGATACGCAGTATTTT
TRBJ2-7,TRBD1,TRBV6-5,once,CASSTTGAHEQYF,TGTGCCAGCAGTACCACAGGGGCCCACGAGCAGTACTTC
TRBJ1-6,NA,TRBV7-9,NA,CASGSPGAAPLHF,TGTGCCAGCGGCTCTCCGGGGGCGGCACCCCTCCACTTT
TRBJ2-7,TRBD2,TRBV2,NA,CASIGGDPDFGEQYF,TGTGCCAGCATTGGGGGGGATCCCGACTTTGGCGAGCAGTACTTC
TRBJ1-2,NA,TRBV30,NA,CAWTGTAHYGYTF,TGTGCCTGGACCGGGACTGCTCATTATGGCTACACCTTC
TRBJ1-2,NA,TRBV6-1,NA,CASSDPQGIYGYTF,TGTGCCAGCAGTGATCCCCAGGGGATCTATGGCTACACCTTC
TRBJ2-7,NA,TRBV15,NA,CATSRDLQGMDEQYF,TGTGCCACCAGCAGAGATCTGCAGGGGATGGACGAGCAGTACTTC
TRBJ2-3,NA,TRBV7-9,NA,CASSFQALDSPDTQYF,TGTGCCAGCAGCTTTCAGGCTTTGGACTCTCCAGATACGCAGTATTTT
TRBJ2-7,TRBD1,TRBV29-1,few,CSVVRDSSYEQYF,TGCAGCGTTGTTAGGGACAGCTCCTACGAGCAGTACTTC
TRBJ2-7,NA,TRBV30,NA,CAWSAERPEQYF,TGTGCCTGGAGCGCGGAAAGGCCAGAGCAGTACTTC
TRBJ2-7,TRBD2,TRBV5-1,once,CASSPHPLAAGVVAYEQYF,TGCGCCAGCAGCCCGCACCCACTAGCGGCGGGGGTGGTAGCCTACGAGCAGTACTTC
TRBJ2-5,TRBD1,TRBV15,few,CATGGPGQGPGETQYF,TGTGCCACCGGGGGCCCGGGACAGGGTCCGGGAGAGACCCAGTACTTC
TRBJ2-6,TRBD1,TRBV11-3,once,CASSFTGQGAGANVLTF,TGTGCCAGCAGCTTTACTGGACAGGGGGCTGGGGCCAACGTCCTGACTTTC
TRBJ2-5,TRBD1,TRBV5-1,NA,CASSLEGQRMETQYF,TGCGCCAGCAGCTTGGAGGGACAGAGGATGGAGACCCAGTACTTC
TRBJ2-3,TRBD2,TRBV6-5,NA,CASSLSGGQPDTQYF,TGTGCCAGCAGCCTTAGCGGGGGCCAGCCAGATACGCAGTATTTT
TRBJ1-1,NA,TRBV30,NA,CALADGDRMNTEAFF,TGTGCCCTAGCCGACGGCGACAGAATGAACACTGAAGCTTTCTTT
TRBJ1-1,TRBD1,TRBV29-1,few,CSAQGDEAFF,TGCAGCGCCCAGGGGGACGAAGCTTTCTTT
TRBJ2-3,TRBD2,TRBV19,NA,CASTSGADTQYF,TGTGCCAGTACTAGCGGGGCTGATACGCAGTATTTT
TRBJ2-7,NA,TRBV27,few,CASSGGQGYEQYF,TGTGCCAGCAGTGGGGGACAAGGATACGAGCAGTACTTC
TRBJ2-7,TRBD1,TRBV7-6,few,CASSLSGQGNYEQYF,TGTGCCAGCAGCTTATCGGGACAGGGTAATTACGAGCAGTACTTC
TRBJ2-2,TRBD1,TRBV5-1,NA,CASSSTFRGLSDLNTGELFF,TGCGCCAGCAGCTCGACCTTCAGGGGGCTTTCGGACTTGAACACCGGGGAGCTGTTTTTT
TRBJ2-2,NA,TRBV7-9,NA,CASSLVGTPNTGELFF,TGTGCCAGCAGCTTAGTCGGGACACCGAACACCGGGGAGCTGTTTTTT
TRBJ1-2,NA,TRBV11-2,few,CASSPNRHTRGYTF,TGTGCCAGCAGCCCCAACCGACATACGAGGGGCTACACCTTC
TRBJ2-7,NA,TRBV6-1,NA,CASSEIEREQYF,TGTGCCAGCAGTGAAATCGAAAGGGAGCAGTACTTC
TRBJ2-7,TRBD1,TRBV7-6,few,CASSSTGGGGQYF,TGTGCCAGCAGCTCAACAGGGGGCGGTGGGCAGTACTTC
TRBJ1-1,NA,TRBV29-1,few,CSATNTEAFF,TGCAGCGCAACAAACACTGAAGCTTTCTTT
TRBJ2-3,TRBD2,TRBV9,NA,CASSVASGGIGDTQYF,TGTGCCAGCAGCGTAGCTAGCGGGGGGATCGGGGATACGCAGTATTTT
TRBJ1-2,NA,TRBV19,few,CASSSGGGYTF,TGTGCCAGTAGTTCCGGTGGTGGCTACACCTTC
TRBJ1-5,NA,TRBV13,few,CASSLGRGSNQPQHF,TGTGCCAGCAGCTTGGGCAGGGGAAGCAATCAGCCCCAGCATTTT
TRBJ1-5,NA,TRBV15,NA,CATSREHRSSNQPQHF,TGTGCCACCAGCAGAGAGCACAGAAGTAGCAATCAGCCCCAGCATTTT
TRBJ2-3,TRBD2,TRBV4-3,NA,CASSQDLGGGGDTQYF,TGCGCCAGCAGCCAAGATTTGGGCGGGGGGGGAGATACGCAGTATTTT
TRBJ1-6,NA,TRBV7-2,NA,CASSLEVGPYSPLHF,TGTGCCAGCAGCTTAGAGGTGGGGCCCTATTCACCCCTCCACTTT
TRBJ2-1,NA,TRBV9,NA,CASSVSGGAHNEQFF,TGTGCCAGCAGCGTATCGGGTGGTGCTCACAATGAGCAGTTCTTC
TRBJ2-7,NA,TRBV25-1,few,CASSGFRRDQYF,TGTGCCAGCAGTGGCTTCAGGAGGGACCAGTACTTC
TRBJ2-7,TRBD1,TRBV5-1,NA,CASSLGQGHYEQYF,TGCGCCAGCAGCTTGGGACAGGGGCACTACGAGCAGTACTTC
TRBJ2-5,TRBD2,TRBV23-1,NA,CASSLGLAGVETQYF,TGCGCCAGCAGCCTGGGACTAGCGGGGGTGGAGACCCAGTACTTC
TRBJ2-6,NA,TRBV5-4,NA,CASSRTSGANVLTF,TGTGCCAGCAGCAGGACCTCTGGGGCCAACGTCCTGACTTTC
TRBJ2-1,NA,TRBV5-6,NA,CASSLALNEQFF,TGTGCCAGCAGCTTGGCCCTAAATGAGCAGTTCTTC